This T cell receptor (beta chain) was obtained from a study of shared clonotypes between healthy human individuals. The wider study: Plates per donor: three CD4 naive, three CD4 memory, two CD8 naive, one CD8 memory.

V lost 5 bases to trimming and J lost 1 base, with 12 bases between them. The CDR3 runs 14 residues. Germline V lookup: CDR1 SNHLY, CDR2 FYNNEI. A single count supports this clone. The data were produced by immunoSEQ multiplex PCR, yet TCRdb's version contains in-frame clones alone and is incomplete. Among some 2.1 million clones listed, 95% were seen once. The sequence derives from a young man in good health. The chain is built from TRBV2 and TRBJ2-7; no firm D call. Sequenced sample: naive CD4+ T cells sorted from blood. Subset in this sample: CD45RA+ positively selected. CDR3 nucleotide sequence: TGTGCCAGCAGTAAACGACAAACTTCCTACGAGCAGTACTTC. It codes for CASSKRQTSYEQYF.